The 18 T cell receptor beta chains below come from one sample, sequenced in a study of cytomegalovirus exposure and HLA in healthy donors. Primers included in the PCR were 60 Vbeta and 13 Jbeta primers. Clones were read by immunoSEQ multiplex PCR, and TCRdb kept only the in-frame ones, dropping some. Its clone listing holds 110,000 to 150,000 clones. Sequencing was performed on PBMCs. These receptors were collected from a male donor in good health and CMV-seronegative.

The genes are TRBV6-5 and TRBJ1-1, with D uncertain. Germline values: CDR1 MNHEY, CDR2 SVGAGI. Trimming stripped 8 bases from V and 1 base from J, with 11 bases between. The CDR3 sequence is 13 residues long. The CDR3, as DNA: TGTGCCAGCGGGTTAGGGAGGAACACTGAAGCTTTCTTT. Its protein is CASGLGRNTEAFF.

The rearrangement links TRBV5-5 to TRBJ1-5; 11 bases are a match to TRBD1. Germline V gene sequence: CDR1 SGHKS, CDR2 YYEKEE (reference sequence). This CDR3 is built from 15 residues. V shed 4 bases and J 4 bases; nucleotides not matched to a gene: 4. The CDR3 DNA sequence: TGTGCCAGCAGCCGGACAGGGGGCGCGAATCAGCCCCAGCATTTT. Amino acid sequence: CASSRTGGANQPQHF.

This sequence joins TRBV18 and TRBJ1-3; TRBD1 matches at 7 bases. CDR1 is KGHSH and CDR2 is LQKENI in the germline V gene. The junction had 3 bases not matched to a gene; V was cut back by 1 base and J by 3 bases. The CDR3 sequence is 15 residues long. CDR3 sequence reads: CASSPQGAYGNTIYF. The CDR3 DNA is TGTGCCAGCTCACCACAGGGGGCTTATGGAAACACCATATATTTT.

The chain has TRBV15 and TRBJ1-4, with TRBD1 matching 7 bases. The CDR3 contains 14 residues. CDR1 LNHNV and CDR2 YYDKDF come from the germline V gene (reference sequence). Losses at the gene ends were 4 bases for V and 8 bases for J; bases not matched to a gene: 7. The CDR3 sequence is CATSNHRGGEKLFF. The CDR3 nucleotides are TGTGCCACCAGCAACCACAGGGGCGGGGAAAAACTGTTTTTT. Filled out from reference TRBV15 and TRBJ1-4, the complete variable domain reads DAMVIQNPRYQVTQFGKPVTLSCSQTLNHNVMYWYQQKSSQAPKLLFHYYDKDFNNEADTPDNFQSRRPNTSFCFLDIRSPGLGDTAMYLCATSNHRGGEKLFFGSGTQLSVL.

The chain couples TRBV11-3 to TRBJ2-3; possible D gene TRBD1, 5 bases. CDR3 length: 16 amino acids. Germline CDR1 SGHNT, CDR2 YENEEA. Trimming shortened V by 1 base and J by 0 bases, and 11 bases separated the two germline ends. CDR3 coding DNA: TGTGCCAGCAGCTTAGGGCAGGGCCATAGCACAGATACGCAGTATTTT. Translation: CASSLGQGHSTDTQYF.

CDR3 in DNA: TGTGCCAGCTCACCTCCGGACTTCACCTACGAGCAGTACTTC. Amino acid sequence: CASSPPDFTYEQYF. The chain couples TRBV18 to TRBJ2-7; weak D call: TRBD2 (5 bases). Germline assignment: CDR1 KGHSH and CDR2 LQKENI. V lost 3 bases and J 2 bases, leaving 11 bases between the germline ends. The CDR3 extends over 14 amino acids.

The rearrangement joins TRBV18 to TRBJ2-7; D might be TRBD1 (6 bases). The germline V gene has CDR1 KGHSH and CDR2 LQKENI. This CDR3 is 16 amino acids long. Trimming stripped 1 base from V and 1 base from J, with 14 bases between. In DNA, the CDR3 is TGTGCCAGCTCACCACTGACAGGTTTCGGATCCTACGAGCAGTACTTC. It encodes CASSPLTGFGSYEQYF.

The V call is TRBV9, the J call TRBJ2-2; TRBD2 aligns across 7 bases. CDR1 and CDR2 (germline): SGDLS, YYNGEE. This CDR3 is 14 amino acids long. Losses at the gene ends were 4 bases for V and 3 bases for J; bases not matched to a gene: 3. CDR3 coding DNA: TGTGCCAGCAGCCCCCGGGGGGACACCGGGGAGCTGTTTTTT. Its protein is CASSPRGDTGELFF.

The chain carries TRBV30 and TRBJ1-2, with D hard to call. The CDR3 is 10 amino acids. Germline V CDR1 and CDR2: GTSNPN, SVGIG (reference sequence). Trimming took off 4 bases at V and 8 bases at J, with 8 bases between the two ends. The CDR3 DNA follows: TGTGCCTGGAACGCGGAGGGCTACACCTTC. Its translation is CAWNAEGYTF.

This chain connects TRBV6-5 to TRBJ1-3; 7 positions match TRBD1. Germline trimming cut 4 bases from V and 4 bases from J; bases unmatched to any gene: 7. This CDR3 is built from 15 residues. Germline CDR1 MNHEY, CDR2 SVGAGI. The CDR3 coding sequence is TGTGCCAGCAGTTTAACAGGGGATGGAGGAAACACCATATATTTT. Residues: CASSLTGDGGNTIYF.

CDR3 DNA: TGTGCCAGCAGCATTTGGACAGGGAGCTCCTACAATGAGCAGTTCTTC. Translation: CASSIWTGSSYNEQFF. This chain joins TRBV7-2 and TRBJ2-1; 8 bases fit TRBD1. V lost 5 bases to trimming and J lost 0 bases; unmatched junction nucleotides: 6. The CDR3 runs to 16 residues. CDR1 SGHTA and CDR2 FQGNSA come from the germline V gene.

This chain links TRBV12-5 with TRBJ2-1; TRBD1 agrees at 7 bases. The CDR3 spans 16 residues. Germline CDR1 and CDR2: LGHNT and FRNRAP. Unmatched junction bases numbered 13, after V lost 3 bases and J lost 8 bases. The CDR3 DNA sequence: TGTGCTAGTGGTTTAGGACCCGACAGGGTCACCCATGAGCAGTTCTTC. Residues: CASGLGPDRVTHEQFF.

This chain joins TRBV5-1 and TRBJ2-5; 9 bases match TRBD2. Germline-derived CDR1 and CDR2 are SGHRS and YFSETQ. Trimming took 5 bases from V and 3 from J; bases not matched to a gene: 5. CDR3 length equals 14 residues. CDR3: CASRLIAGEETQYF. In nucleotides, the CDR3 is TGCGCCAGCAGGTTGATAGCGGGGGAAGAGACCCAGTACTTC.

CDR3: CASSMGLFSTYEQYF. CDR3 bases: TGTGCCAGCAGTATGGGACTTTTCTCTACCTACGAGCAGTACTTC. The chain has TRBV27 and TRBJ2-7; TRBD2 might be the D (6 bases). The CDR3 runs 15 residues. V was shortened by 5 bases and J by 2 bases, with 16 bases between the two germline ends. CDR1 is MNHEY and CDR2 is SMNVEV in the germline V gene (reference sequence).

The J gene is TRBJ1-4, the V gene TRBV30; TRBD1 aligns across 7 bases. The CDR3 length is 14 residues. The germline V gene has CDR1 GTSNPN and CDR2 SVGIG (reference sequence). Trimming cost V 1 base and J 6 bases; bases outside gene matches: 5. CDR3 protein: CAWSARDRDEKLFF. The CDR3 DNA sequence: TGTGCCTGGAGTGCCAGAGACAGGGATGAAAAACTGTTTTTT. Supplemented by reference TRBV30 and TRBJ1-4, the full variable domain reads SQTIHQWPATLVQPVGSPLSLECTVEGTSNPNLYWYRQAAGRGLQLLFYSVGIGQISSEVPQNLSASRPQDRQFILSSKKLLLSDSGFYLCAWSARDRDEKLFFGSGTQLSVL.

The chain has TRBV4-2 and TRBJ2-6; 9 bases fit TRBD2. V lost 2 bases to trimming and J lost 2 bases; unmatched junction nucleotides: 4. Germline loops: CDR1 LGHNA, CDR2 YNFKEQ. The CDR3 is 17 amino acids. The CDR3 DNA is TGTGCCAGCAGCCAAATAGCGGGAGTTCCTGGGGCCAACGTCCTGACTTTC. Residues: CASSQIAGVPGANVLTF.

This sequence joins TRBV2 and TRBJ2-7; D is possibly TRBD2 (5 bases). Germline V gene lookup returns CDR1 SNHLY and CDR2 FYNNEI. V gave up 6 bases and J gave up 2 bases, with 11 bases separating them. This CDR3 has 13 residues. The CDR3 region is CASREGATYEQYF. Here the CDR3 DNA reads TGTGCCAGCAGAGAGGGCGCGACCTACGAGCAGTACTTC. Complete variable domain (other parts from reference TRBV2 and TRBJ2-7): EPEVTQTPSHQVTQMGQEVILRCVPISNHLYFYWYRQILGQKVEFLVSFYNNEISEKSEIFDDQFSVERPDGSNFTLKIRSTKLEDSAMYFCASREGATYEQYFGPGTRLTVT.

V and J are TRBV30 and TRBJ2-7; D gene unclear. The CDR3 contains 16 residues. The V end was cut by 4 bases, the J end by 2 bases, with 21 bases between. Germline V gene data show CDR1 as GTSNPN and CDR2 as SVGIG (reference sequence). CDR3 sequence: CAWTHPDPQEAYEQYF. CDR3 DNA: TGTGCCTGGACCCACCCCGACCCCCAGGAAGCCTACGAGCAGTACTTC.